This T cell receptor (beta chain) originates from a study of patients and donors after allogeneic stem cell transplantation. This clonotype was found a few times. Germline-derived CDR1 and CDR2 are KGHSH and LQKENI. V was shortened by 2 bases and J by 1 base, with 8 bases between the two germline ends. This CDR3 is 14 amino acids long. A single record per CDR3 protein comes from TCRdb applying MiXCR to the RT-PCR reads. The sample contains hundreds of thousands of distinct CDR3 sequences, around 16% of which appear only once. The chain is built from TRBV18 and TRBJ1-1; D remains unclear. This clonotype was obtained from a human donor who was either an allogeneic HSCT recipient or a stem cell or donor lymphocyte infusion donor (not recorded which). It is not recorded whose cells these are; they may come from a transplant donor. Source material: blood, either unsorted or a sorted T cell fraction (not recorded which). CDR3 in amino acids: CASSPDTPNTEAFF. In DNA, the CDR3 is TGTGCCAGCTCACCAGATACCCCGAACACTGAAGCTTTCTTT.